One sample yielded the 22 T cell receptor beta chains listed below, sequenced in a study of human T cells and chemical hapten exposure. From the RACE reads, TCRdb called clonotypes with MiXCR, one entry per CDR3 protein. In the table there are 130,000 or so distinct CDR3 sequences, about 8.2% of which are singletons. Stated time point: healthy volunteer bleed at 2 weeks. Extraction of total RNA was performed on unfractionated whole blood. Material for sequencing was whole blood. Every receptor here comes from a male donor in good health. Some clones in this sample may be carry-over from other donors' samples.

The chain uses TRBV20-1 and TRBJ1-1; 8 nucleotides match TRBD1. Looked up from germline, CDR1 is DFQATT and CDR2 is SNEGSKA (reference sequence). J gave up 4 bases and V 6 bases, and 10 bases lay outside the gene matches. The CDR3 runs to 14 residues. CDR3: CSASLDRGPTEAFF. The CDR3 region has the DNA TGCAGTGCGAGTCTAGACAGGGGTCCCACTGAAGCTTTCTTT.

In this sample, this clonotype turned up a few times. The CDR3 DNA reads as TGCAGTGCTAGAGACTTCGGAGGGGCCGGGGAGCTGTTTTTT. Its protein product is CSARDFGGAGELFF. The chain links TRBV20-1 to TRBJ2-2; a weak D match, TRBD2 (6 bases). Germline loops: CDR1 DFQATT, CDR2 SNEGSKA (reference sequence). The CDR3 is made up of 14 amino acids. With 0 bases removed from V and 6 bases from J, the gap between germline ends came to 11 bases.

The chain employs TRBV12-5 and TRBJ1-3; D is unclear. Trimming shortened V by 1 base and J by 2 bases, and 9 bases separated the two germline ends. CDR1 and CDR2 (germline): LGHNT, FRNRAP. CDR3 length equals 15 residues. The CDR3 sequence is CASGLAPGPGNTIYF. Written as DNA, the CDR3 is TGTGCTAGTGGTTTGGCTCCAGGTCCTGGAAACACCATATATTTT.

This clonotype was picked up a small number of times. This rearrangement joins TRBV20-1 to TRBJ2-7; no clear D gene. V lost 6 bases and J lost 4, with 10 bases in between. The CDR3 sequence is 11 residues long. Germline V lookup: CDR1 DFQATT, CDR2 SNEGSKA (reference sequence). The DNA of the CDR3 is TGCAGTGCCGACTTGCTTTACGAGCAGTACTTC. It codes for CSADLLYEQYF.

This clonotype has at least ten counts. The genes are TRBV12-3 or TRBV12-4 and TRBJ2-7; D call uncertain. The ends were cut back, 1 base at V and 7 bases at J, with 8 bases in the middle. CDR3 length: 12 residues. The CDR3 region has the DNA TGTGCCAGCAGTTTAGGGTCCTCGGAGCAGTACTTC. It is translated as CASSLGSSEQYF.

This clonotype has ten or more counts. The genes are TRBV21-1 and TRBJ2-4; TRBD1, the D gene given by the table, was not confirmed from the DNA. TRBV21-1 is a pseudogene locus. CDR3 length: 9 amino acids. CDR3 coding DNA: TGTGCAGGCGCGGACATTCAGTACTTC. Encoded protein: CAGADIQYF.

The chain links TRBV20-1 to TRBJ1-6; 9 bases match TRBD1. Germline V gene data show CDR1 as DFQATT and CDR2 as SNEGSKA (reference sequence). There are 15 residues in the CDR3. The ends lost 1 base at V and 11 bases at J; junction bases unmatched: 9. The CDR3 nucleotides are TGCAGTGCTAGAGGGGGGACAGGGCGAGGAGCACCCCTCCACTTT. It translates to CSARGGTGRGAPLHF.

With regard to this clonotype: Mismatch with germline at one junction end may stem from a read error. This sequence joins TRBV20-1 and TRBJ2-5; 10 bases are a match to TRBD2. From germline, CDR1 is DFQATT and CDR2 SNEGSKA (reference sequence). The CDR3 has 14 amino acids. The CDR3 coding sequence is TGCAGTGGTAGAGCGGGAGGGTCCCAAGAGACCCAGTACTTC. Amino acid sequence: CSGRAGGSQETQYF.

The V gene is TRBV18, the J gene TRBJ2-7; the match to TRBD1 covers 8 bases. CDR3 length: 16 amino acids. Germline V gives CDR1 KGHSH, CDR2 LQKENI. Trimming took 4 bases from V and 7 from J; bases not matched to a gene: 15. The CDR3 region is CASSLFPGQESWEQYF. The CDR3 region has the DNA TGTGCCAGCTCACTTTTCCCGGGACAGGAAAGTTGGGAGCAGTACTTC.

This clonotype was recorded a few times. The rearrangement joins TRBV10-2 to TRBJ2-7; weak D call: TRBD2 (5 bases). Germline V gene data show CDR1 as WSHSY and CDR2 as SAAADI. V lost 2 bases and J lost 0, with 14 bases in between. The CDR3 has 16 residues. In nucleotides, the CDR3 is TGCGCCAGCAGTGAGACGGGGATTTGGGCCTCCTACGAGCAGTACTTC. Translated, it gives CASSETGIWASYEQYF.

This clonotype was counted ten times or more. The chain is built from TRBV15 and TRBJ1-4; 9 bases are a match to TRBD1. V trimming: 5 bases; J trimming: 0 bases; junction bases outside the gene matches: 4. CDR1 LNHNV and CDR2 YYDKDF come from the germline V gene (reference sequence). The CDR3 runs to 16 residues. This CDR3 is CATSRDRESTNEKLFF. Here the CDR3 DNA reads TGTGCCACCAGCCGGGACAGGGAATCAACTAATGAAAAACTGTTTTTT.

Only a few counts were recorded for this clonotype. The J gene is TRBJ2-2, the V gene TRBV11-2, with 9 bases fitting TRBD1. The CDR3 is 16 amino acids. Trimming took 6 bases from V and 6 from J; bases not matched to a gene: 11. Germline CDR1 is SGHAT and CDR2 is FQNNGV. The CDR3 reads CASRPLGQGRAGELFF. DNA of the CDR3: TGTGCCAGCAGGCCGCTTGGACAGGGGAGGGCCGGGGAGCTGTTTTTT.

This clonotype was recorded many times. This chain joins TRBV14 and TRBJ2-7; 8 bases map to TRBD1. With V trimmed by 2 bases and J by 1 base, 4 bases remained unmatched. The CDR3 totals 15 residues. Germline V gives CDR1 SGHDN, CDR2 FVKESK. The CDR3 bases are TGTGCCAGCAGCCAATTCCGGACAGGGTCCTACGAGCAGTACTTC. This codes for CASSQFRTGSYEQYF.

CDR3 amino acids: CSVEDTGGAPTDTQYF. DNA for the CDR3: TGCAGCGTTGAAGACACCGGGGGAGCACCCACAGATACGCAGTATTTT. This chain uses TRBV29-1 with TRBJ2-3; possibly TRBD2 for D (6 bases). V lost 0 bases and J lost 2, with 15 bases in between. The CDR3 extends over 16 amino acids. Germline V gene data show CDR1 as SQVTM and CDR2 as ANQGSEA.

This rearrangement joins TRBV7-8 to TRBJ1-1, with 9 bases aligning to TRBD1. Germline CDR1 reads SGHVS; CDR2 reads FQNEAQ. This CDR3 is 14 amino acids long. V was pared by 6 bases and J by 10 bases, with 12 bases of the junction left unmatched. The CDR3, as DNA: TGTGCCAGCAGACTCATTAGGGACAGGGCGGTAGCTTTCTTT. Translating it yields CASRLIRDRAVAFF.

The chain is built from TRBV19 and TRBJ1-6; no firm D call. Trimming shortened V by 3 bases and J by 5 bases, and 8 bases separated the two germline ends. The CDR3 sequence is 14 residues long. Germline V gene data show CDR1 as LNHDA and CDR2 as SQIVND (reference sequence). Written as DNA, the CDR3 is TGTGCCAGTAGTATTGACACAAATAATTCACCCCTCCACTTT. Amino acid sequence: CASSIDTNNSPLHF.

The table lists this clonotype with many counts. The gene calls are TRBV5-6 and TRBJ1-1, with D tentatively TRBD1 (5 bases). CDR1 and CDR2 from the germline V gene are SGHDT and YYEEEE. The CDR3 extends over 12 amino acids. Trimming took 3 bases from V and 4 from J, leaving 7 bases between them. The CDR3 sequence is CASSSGRTEAFF. In DNA form, the CDR3 reads TGTGCCAGCAGCTCGGGGCGCACTGAAGCTTTCTTT.

The chain is built from TRBV7-2 and TRBJ1-2, with TRBD1 matching over 8 bases. The CDR3 totals 14 residues. V was clipped by 5 bases and J by 4 bases; unmatched bases: 6. The germline V gene has CDR1 SGHTA and CDR2 FQGNSA. CDR3 in DNA: TGTGCCAGCAGCCCCCAAGGACAGGGCTATGGCTACACCTTC. It yields the protein CASSPQGQGYGYTF.

This clonotype was observed a handful of times. J is TRBJ2-2 and V is TRBV12-3 or TRBV12-4, with 9 bases that match TRBD2. V dropped 2 bases and J dropped 4; count of bases not matched to a gene: 8. The CDR3 has 17 residues. The CDR3 loop reads CASSLSGRGGRTGELFF. The DNA for the CDR3 is TGTGCCAGCAGTTTATCGGGGCGGGGGGGCCGCACCGGGGAGCTGTTTTTT.

V gene TRBV5-4 combines with J gene TRBJ2-5; TRBD1 agrees at 7 bases. This CDR3 has 15 residues. Germline loops: CDR1 SGHNT, CDR2 YYREEE (reference sequence). Trimming cost V 4 bases and J 2 bases; bases outside gene matches: 8. DNA for the CDR3: TGTGCCAGCAGCGACAACAGGGGTAGGCAAGAGACCCAGTACTTC. Translated, it gives CASSDNRGRQETQYF.

Of note for this clonotype: A much larger clone differs by one base, so this may be a read error. J is TRBJ2-3 and V is TRBV3-1; D possibly corresponds to TRBD2 (5 bases). The CDR3 has 14 residues. The V end lost 4 bases, the J end lost 4 bases, and 12 bases lay between the germline ends. In germline, CDR1 is LGHDT, CDR2 YNNKEL (reference sequence). CDR3 in amino acids: CASSPREGSDTQYF. In DNA, the CDR3 is TGTGCCAGCAGCCCGAGAGAGGGTTCAGATACGCAGTATTTT.

The V gene is TRBV4-3, the J gene TRBJ2-2; D may match TRBD1 or TRBD2 (5 bases each). CDR3 length: 15 residues. V lost 1 base to trimming and J lost 7 bases, with 13 bases between them. Germline assignment: CDR1 LGHNA and CDR2 YSLEER. CDR3 protein: CASSQVGQGVGELFF. For the CDR3, the DNA is TGCGCCAGCAGCCAAGTCGGGCAGGGAGTCGGGGAGCTGTTTTTT.